These 21 T cell receptor beta chains were all obtained from the same sample, sequenced in a study of shared clonotypes between healthy human individuals. Assay: immunoSEQ multiplex PCR; the TCRdb copy retains only in-frame clones and omits some. The sample yields about 490,000 clones, about three quarters seen once. Input material: PBMCs. The source of these receptors is a woman in her thirties or forties in good health. Some clones in this sample may be carry-over from other donors' samples.

V gene TRBV5-1 combines with J gene TRBJ2-1; D may match TRBD1 or TRBD2 (6 bases each). Looked up from germline, CDR1 is SGHRS and CDR2 is YFSETQ. The CDR3 sequence is 17 residues long. The V end lost 0 bases, the J end lost 3 bases, and 16 bases lay between the germline ends. CDR3 protein: CASSLAGAGTNYNEQFF. DNA for the CDR3: TGCGCCAGCAGCTTGGCGGGGGCCGGGACCAACTACAATGAGCAGTTCTTC.

The chain combines TRBV30 with TRBJ1-1; D possibly corresponds to TRBD1 (6 bases). V was trimmed by 4 bases and J by 11 bases, leaving 20 bases between them. The length of the CDR3 is 13 residues. Looked up from germline, CDR1 is GTSNPN and CDR2 is SVGIG (reference sequence). The CDR3: CAWNVGGQGRAFF. In DNA form, the CDR3 reads TGTGCCTGGAACGTAGGAGGCCAGGGGCGGGCTTTCTTT.

There are a few counts of this clone. This rearrangement joins TRBV5-1 to TRBJ1-4, with 8 nucleotides matching TRBD1. The V gene end was trimmed by 4 bases and the J gene end by 5 bases; junction bases not matched to a gene: 7. This CDR3 is 15 amino acids long. Per germline, CDR1 SGHRS and CDR2 YFSETQ. The CDR3 region is CASSPWTGPNEKLFF. The CDR3 coding sequence is TGCGCCAGCAGCCCATGGACAGGGCCCAATGAAAAACTGTTTTTT.

J is TRBJ1-3 and V is TRBV29-1, with TRBD1 as a possible D gene (5 bases). This CDR3 spans 14 amino acids. V gave up 5 bases and J gave up 0 bases, with 11 bases separating them. Germline CDR1 and CDR2: SQVTM and ANQGSEA. As DNA, the CDR3 is TGCAGCGTTCAGGGTCCCACCTCTGGAAACACCATATATTTT. Protein sequence: CSVQGPTSGNTIYF.

This clone has just a few counts. The chain combines TRBV29-1 with TRBJ2-7, with TRBD2 as a possible D gene (5 bases). V lost 0 bases to trimming and J lost 2 bases, with 8 bases between them. There are 13 residues in the CDR3. Germline V gives CDR1 SQVTM, CDR2 ANQGSEA. CDR3 sequence reads: CSVEDPGTYEQYF. CDR3 bases: TGCAGCGTTGAAGATCCGGGGACCTACGAGCAGTACTTC.

The rearrangement links TRBV6-5 to TRBJ2-5; 11 positions agree with TRBD2. The germline CDR1 and CDR2 sequences are MNHEY and SVGAGI. The CDR3 sequence is 15 residues long. V trimming: 3 bases; J trimming: 4 bases; junction bases outside the gene matches: 4. The chain's CDR3 is CASSYTSGRGETQYF. CDR3 nucleotide sequence: TGTGCCAGCAGTTATACTAGCGGGAGAGGAGAGACCCAGTACTTC.

Comment on this clone: This may come from a read error, since a much larger clone is one base off. In the same sample, other DNA sequences code for this CDR3. The CDR3 sequence: CASSFLGSSDTQYF. The DNA of the CDR3 is TGTGCCAGCAGCTTTCTGGGGAGCTCAGATACACAGTATTTT. V is TRBV7-2 and J is TRBJ2-3; perhaps TRBD2 as D (5 bases). Germline loops: CDR1 SGHTA, CDR2 FQGNSA. The CDR3 contains 14 residues.

The rearrangement links TRBV10-3 to TRBJ2-1; 8 bases agree with TRBD2. The CDR3 is 16 amino acids. Losses at the gene ends were 0 bases for V and 8 bases for J; bases not matched to a gene: 9. Per germline, CDR1 ENHRY and CDR2 SYGVKD. This CDR3 is CAISESGREGRHEQFF. The DNA for the CDR3 is TGTGCCATCAGTGAGTCGGGTCGGGAGGGCCGACATGAGCAGTTCTTC.

The genes are TRBV11-3 and TRBJ2-7; D might be TRBD2 (6 bases). V was pared by 1 base and J by 3 bases, with 10 bases between. Germline V gives CDR1 SGHNT, CDR2 YENEEA. The CDR3 sequence is 14 residues long. The CDR3: CASSLGPGDYEQYF. DNA for the CDR3: TGTGCCAGCAGCTTAGGACCGGGGGACTACGAGCAGTACTTC.

This clone came up once. The genes are TRBV20-1 and TRBJ2-7; no definite D call. CDR1 and CDR2 from the germline V gene are DFQATT and SNEGSKA (reference sequence). This CDR3 contains 11 residues. The germline V and J ends were trimmed by 6 bases and 2 bases, with 8 bases remaining between them. This CDR3 reads CSAQRTYEQYF. The CDR3 coding sequence is TGCAGTGCCCAAAGAACCTACGAGCAGTACTTC.

The chain joins TRBV5-6 to TRBJ2-5; 12 nucleotides line up with TRBD2. The CDR3 has 17 residues. Germline CDR1 reads SGHDT; CDR2 reads YYEEEE. V lost 3 bases, J lost 1 base, and 7 bases stayed unmatched. The CDR3 DNA is TGTGCCAGCAGCTCCATACTAGCGGGAGGAATCCAAGAGACCCAGTACTTC. Translation: CASSSILAGGIQETQYF.

The rearrangement uses TRBV6-1 and TRBJ2-3, with D possibly TRBD2 on 6 matching bases. CDR1 MNHNS and CDR2 SASEGT come from the germline V gene. The CDR3 is made up of 13 amino acids. Trimming pared 5 bases from V and 13 bases from J, leaving 19 bases between. Here the CDR3 DNA reads TGTGCCAGCAGTAGAACTAGCCAGGGATACAAGTATTTT. It encodes CASSRTSQGYKYF.

V and J are TRBV5-1 and TRBJ2-3; unclear D gene. The CDR3 extends over 15 amino acids. The germline V gene encodes CDR1 SGHRS and CDR2 YFSETQ. The germline V and J ends were trimmed by 4 bases and 1 base, with 13 bases remaining between them. In nucleotides, the CDR3 is TGCGCCAGCAGCCCTTACCCCCCAGGCACAGATACGCAGTATTTT. Translation: CASSPYPPGTDTQYF.

J is TRBJ2-5 and V is TRBV5-4, with D possibly being TRBD1 (5 bases). The DNA end lines up better with TRBJ2-7; the J call may be wrong. The CDR3 loop spans 17 amino acids. Looked up from germline, CDR1 is SGHNT and CDR2 is YYREEE (reference sequence). This CDR3 reads CASSSPPGNRPSDEQYF. The CDR3 region has the DNA TGTGCCAGCAGCTCCCCTCCAGGGAACCGCCCAAGCGACGAGCAGTACTTC.

The chain is built from TRBV5-4 and TRBJ2-2, with D perhaps TRBD1 (6 bases). This CDR3 is 12 amino acids long. The germline CDR1 and CDR2 sequences are SGHNT and YYREEE (reference sequence). V dropped 4 bases and J dropped 5 bases, with 6 bases sitting between them. The chain's CDR3 is CASSQGTGELFF. In nucleotides, the CDR3 is TGTGCCAGCAGCCAGGGGACCGGGGAGCTGTTTTTT. Variable domain in full (rest from reference TRBV5-4 and TRBJ2-2): ETGVTQSPTHLIKTRGQQVTLRCSSQSGHNTVSWYQQALGQGPQFIFQYYREEENGRGNFPPRFSGLQFPNYSSELNVNALELDDSALYLCASSQGTGELFFGEGSRLTVL.

This clone has a handful of counts. The chain uses TRBV19 and TRBJ1-4, with D possibly TRBD1 on 5 matching bases. The V end lost 8 bases, the J end lost 7 bases, and 11 bases lay between the germline ends. The germline CDR1 and CDR2 sequences are LNHDA and SQIVND (reference sequence). This CDR3 spans 12 amino acids. This CDR3 reads CASSREGEKLFF. The CDR3 DNA reads as TGTGCCAGTTCCAGGGAAGGTGAAAAACTGTTTTTT.

This clone was seen a few times. This rearrangement joins TRBV7-3 to TRBJ2-3; 11 nucleotides line up with TRBD2. The germline V gene encodes CDR1 SGHTA and CDR2 FQGTGA. The ends lost 3 bases at V and 4 bases at J; junction bases unmatched: 0. This CDR3 spans 14 amino acids. The CDR3 DNA reads TGTGCCAGCAGCTTGGGACTAGCGGCAGATACGCAGTATTTT. Translation: CASSLGLAADTQYF.

The rearrangement joins TRBV19 to TRBJ2-7; maybe TRBD1 (6 bases). Germline V gene data show CDR1 as LNHDA and CDR2 as SQIVND (reference sequence). The CDR3 runs to 11 residues. V gave up 10 bases and J gave up 5 bases, with 12 bases separating them. CDR3 in DNA: TGTGCCACCCCACAGGGCCACGAGCAGTACTTC. Translating it yields CATPQGHEQYF.

J is TRBJ1-1 and V is TRBV29-1; possibly TRBD1 for D (5 bases). V lost 4 bases and J 5 bases, leaving 17 bases between the germline ends. This CDR3 is built from 14 residues. Germline V lookup: CDR1 SQVTM, CDR2 ANQGSEA. CDR3 loop: CSVGYRGRKTEAFF. CDR3 DNA: TGCAGCGTTGGGTATCGGGGACGCAAAACTGAAGCTTTCTTT. The entire variable domain, with the rest obtained from reference TRBV29-1 and TRBJ1-1, is as follows: SAVISQKPSRDICQRGTSLTIQCQVDSQVTMMFWYRQQPGQSLTLIATANQGSEATYESGFVIDKFPISRPNLTFSTLTVSNMSPEDSSIYLCSVGYRGRKTEAFFGQGTRLTVV.

CDR3 residues: CASSTGPNRVDTQYF. CDR3 in DNA: TGTGCCAGCTCAACGGGACCTAACCGGGTAGATACGCAGTATTTT. This chain links TRBV18 with TRBJ2-3; D possibly uses TRBD1 or TRBD2 (5 bases each). The CDR3 extends over 15 amino acids. In germline, CDR1 is KGHSH, CDR2 LQKENI. V lost 5 bases and J 5 bases, leaving 17 bases between the germline ends.

This rearrangement joins TRBV5-1 to TRBJ1-1; D not resolved. Trimming stripped 0 bases from V and 1 base from J, with 7 bases between. The CDR3 is made up of 14 amino acids. The germline gives CDR1 SGHRS, CDR2 YFSETQ. This chain's CDR3 is CASSLDGRNTEAFF. The CDR3, as DNA: TGCGCCAGCAGCTTGGACGGCAGGAACACTGAAGCTTTCTTT.